This TCR beta chain was found in a study of CD8 T cells in Susac syndrome. Findings of the study overall: The relatively small number of individuals in the TCR sequencing and HLA analysis was acknowledged by the study.

Control patients had untreated stable or active relapsing-remitting multiple sclerosis by revised McDonald criteria. FACS was used to enrich TEMRA cells, whereas the CD8+ and CD4+ T cells were obtained by negative isolation. An amount of RNA that ranged from roughly 0.45 to 1 ug was reverse transcribed with random hexamers. TCR beta CDR3 was amplified by immunoSEQ covering 54 Vbeta and 13 Jbeta. From the immunoSEQ multiplex PCR reads, TCRdb called clonotypes with MiXCR, one entry per CDR3 protein. This table holds approximately 280,000 distinct CDR3 sequences, approximately 84% found once. A single count supports this clonotype. Its cognate antigen is unknown. The receptor was derived from a human donor with multiple sclerosis. Material for sequencing was CD8+ T cells from PBMCs.

The CDR3 loop is CASSNMNTEAFF. CDR3 DNA: TGTGCCAGCAGTAACATGAACACTGAAGCTTTCTTT. The genes are TRBV28 and TRBJ1-1; no firm D call. Trimming pared 5 bases from V and 0 bases from J, leaving 4 bases between. Germline loops: CDR1 MDHEN, CDR2 SYDVKM. CDR3 size: 12 residues.